The entry that follows covers one TCR beta chain sequence. CDR3 length: 13 amino acids. The germline V gene has CDR1 LNHNV and CDR2 YYDKDF (reference sequence). V dropped 1 base and J dropped 11 bases, with 11 bases sitting between them. The PCR was carried out with 60 Vbeta primers and 13 Jbeta primers. The repertoire was sequenced with immunoSEQ multiplex PCR; TCRdb's copy has only in-frame clones and lacks some. Counted here are 150,000 to 200,000 clones, about four fifths occurring once; the ten biggest clones make up 1.5% to 2%. This specimen comes from a study of cytomegalovirus exposure and HLA in healthy donors.

Sequenced: PBMCs. The rearrangement links TRBV15 to TRBJ1-4, with D uncertain. This TCR was recovered from a young man in good health and CMV-seronegative. The CDR3 region has the DNA TGTGCCACCAGCAGAGCAGCCGACGGGAAACTGTTTTTT. It encodes CATSRAADGKLFF.